Listed below are T cell receptor beta chains from one sample, sequenced in a study of blood T cell repertoires in COVID-19. Method: immunoSEQ multiplex PCR; TCRdb's copy keeps in-frame clones and lacks some. The table shows some 150,000 clones, with more than 80% occurring only once. The sample was peripheral blood. The receptors here all came from an elderly woman with acute or convalescent COVID-19. CDR3s include the opening cysteine and the closing phenylalanine or tryptophan. A D gene is named only where the DNA matches it firmly. Not every row has a clone size; where given, it reads once, few, many or a size class.

J,size,D,V,DNA,CDR3
TRBJ2-3,.,.,TRBV5-1,TGCGCCAGCAGCTTGGTTTTAGAAAGTACTAGCACAGATACGCAGTATTTT,CASSLVLESTSTDTQYF
TRBJ1-1,.,TRBD1,TRBV27,TGTGCCAGCAGTCCTAGACGGACAGGAGATGAAGCTTTCTTT,CASSPRRTGDEAFF
TRBJ1-6,.,.,TRBV19,TGTGCCAGTAGTATCGGTATTATTGGTTCACCCCTCCACTTT,CASSIGIIGSPLHF
TRBJ2-5,.,TRBD2,TRBV2,TGTGCCAGCAGTGGACTAGCGGAAGAGACCCAGTACTTC,CASSGLAEETQYF
TRBJ2-3,.,.,TRBV7-8,TGTGCCAGCAGCTTAATAGGAGGGCTGAGGGTGGATACGCAGTATTTT,CASSLIGGLRVDTQYF
TRBJ2-3,.,.,TRBV30,TGTGCCTGGGGTATCGCAGATACGCAGTATTTT,CAWGIADTQYF
TRBJ2-2,.,TRBD2,TRBV3-1/TRBV3-2,TGTGCCAGCAGCCGCGGGACTAGCGGGGGGGCATCCCGGGAGCTGTTTTTT,CASSRGTSGGASRELFF
TRBJ2-3,.,.,TRBV6-2/TRBV6-3,TGTGCCAGCAGCCATCCGCAGGGCACAGATACGCAGTATTTT,CASSHPQGTDTQYF
TRBJ2-3,.,TRBD1,TRBV4-1,TGCGCCAGCAGCCAAGGTAGGCAGGGGGCGATCACAGATACGCAGTATTTT,CASSQGRQGAITDTQYF
TRBJ1-1,.,TRBD1,TRBV29-1,TGCAGCGGTACGACAGGGACTGAAGCTTTCTTT,CSGTTGTEAFF
TRBJ1-1,.,.,TRBV27,TGTGCCAGCAGTTTAGGTAGGGGGGGTGAAGCTTTCTTT,CASSLGRGGEAFF
TRBJ2-1,few,.,TRBV11-3,TGTGCCAGCAGCCAATCCGCCCTTCGGGGAAGCTCCTACAATGAGCAGTTCTTC,CASSQSALRGSSYNEQFF
TRBJ1-1,.,.,TRBV5-1,TGCGCCAGCAGCTTGGTGGCAGGAACTGAAGCTTTCTTT,CASSLVAGTEAFF
TRBJ1-2,.,TRBD1,TRBV19,TGTGCCAGTAGTATAGGGGACAGGGAGGATGGCTACACCTTC,CASSIGDREDGYTF
TRBJ2-1,.,.,TRBV5-5,TGTGCCAGCAGCTTCTCTACAGGGAACCGGTTCTTC,CASSFSTGNRFF
TRBJ1-1,few,TRBD1,TRBV10-3,TGTGCCATCACATCGGACAGGGGTGGGGTGAACACTGAAGCTTTCTTT,CAITSDRGGVNTEAFF
TRBJ2-7,once,.,TRBV7-9,TGTGCCAGCAGCCCGGCGGGGTTCTACGAGCAGTACTTC,CASSPAGFYEQYF
TRBJ1-5,.,.,TRBV3-1/TRBV3-2,TGTGCCAGCAGCCGACAGGCCAATCAGCCCCAGCATTTT,CASSRQANQPQHF
TRBJ1-3,.,.,TRBV18,TGTGCCAGCTCACCGACAGTAAACTCTGGAAACACCATATATTTT,CASSPTVNSGNTIYF
TRBJ2-3,.,TRBD2,TRBV3-1/TRBV3-2,TGTGCCAGCAGCCCGTTAGCGGGGGGGCCCGCAGATACGCAGTATTTT,CASSPLAGGPADTQYF
TRBJ1-2,once,.,TRBV6-5,TGTGCCAGCAAGGATTCGGGGGGACCGTATGGCTACACCTTC,CASKDSGGPYGYTF
TRBJ1-2,.,TRBD1,TRBV19,TGTGCCAGTACCGTCAAAAGGGACAGTTGGAACTATGGCTACACCTTC,CASTVKRDSWNYGYTF
TRBJ1-2,.,.,TRBV5-1,TGCGCCAGCAGCTTGGGAGGTAACTATGGCTACACCTTC,CASSLGGNYGYTF
TRBJ2-1,.,TRBD1,TRBV5-1,TGCGCCAGCAGCCAGGGACAGGCGAATGAGCAGTTCTTC,CASSQGQANEQFF
TRBJ1-2,once,TRBD1,TRBV3-1/TRBV3-2,TGTGCCAGCAGCCAAGAACGGGACAGACTGCAATCTAACTATGGCTACACCTTC,CASSQERDRLQSNYGYTF
TRBJ1-2,.,.,TRBV30,TGTGCCTGGAGTGTCGGACTGGCTTTCTATGGCTACACCTTC,CAWSVGLAFYGYTF
TRBJ2-7,.,.,TRBV12-3/TRBV12-4,TGTGCCAGCGCGAGGGGGATCTACGAGCAGTACTTC,CASARGIYEQYF
TRBJ1-5,.,TRBD1,TRBV5-5,TGTGCCAGCAGCTTGCTCCCGGGGGACAGATATCAGCCCCAGCATTTT,CASSLLPGDRYQPQHF
TRBJ1-5,.,.,TRBV6-5,TGTGCCAGCAGGTGGGGGAGGGTGGGCAATCAGCCCCAGCATTTT,CASRWGRVGNQPQHF
TRBJ1-1,.,TRBD1,TRBV6-1,TGTGCCAGCAGTGCAACAGGGGGGCGGTGGAACACTGAAGCTTTCTTT,CASSATGGRWNTEAFF
TRBJ1-1,.,TRBD1,TRBV11-3,TGTGCCAGCAGTCGAGGACAGGGTACTGAAGCTTTCTTT,CASSRGQGTEAFF
TRBJ1-2,few,.,TRBV7-2,TGTGCCAGCAGCGCCACTTACTATGGCTACACCTTC,CASSATYYGYTF
TRBJ1-5,.,.,TRBV28,TGTGCCAGCAGATACAACACAAATCAGCCCCAGCATTTT,CASRYNTNQPQHF
TRBJ1-2,.,TRBD1,TRBV19,TGTGCCAGTACCGACAGGGGAGGTGACTATGGCTACACCTTC,CASTDRGGDYGYTF
TRBJ1-2,.,TRBD1,TRBV5-5,TGTGCCAGCAGCCCGAATCGGCAGGGGGGTAACTATGGCTACACCTTC,CASSPNRQGGNYGYTF